Below are 29 T cell receptor beta chains sequenced from a single sample in a study of T cell repertoires in cytomegalovirus infection. Using its own MiXCR run on the reads, TCRdb lists one record per CDR3 protein. The repertoire has approximately 590,000 distinct CDR3 sequences, approximately 40% of them found once; the top ten carry around 46%. These TCRs' antigens remain unknown. The starting material was cultured PBMCs, obtained from culture after CMV antigen stimulation. All receptors derive from a human donor in good health (CMV status not recorded). Some clones in this sample may be carry-over from other donors' samples.

This chain uses TRBV19 with TRBJ1-1, with D uncertain. Trimming removed 8 bases from V and 1 base from J, with 11 bases in between. CDR3 length: 13 residues. Germline V gene data show CDR1 as LNHDA and CDR2 as SQIVND (reference sequence). The CDR3 bases are TGTGCCAGTTCCGTCGTACAGAACACTGAAGCTTTCTTT. It encodes CASSVVQNTEAFF.

This clonotype turned up a few times. The V gene is TRBV20-1, the J gene TRBJ1-4; 8 bases align to TRBD1. Germline V gene sequence: CDR1 DFQATT, CDR2 SNEGSKA (reference sequence). This CDR3 is 15 amino acids long. The V gene end was trimmed by 1 base and the J gene end by 5 bases; junction bases not matched to a gene: 6. DNA for the CDR3: TGCAGTGCTAGAGGCTCGGGACAGGTGAATGAAAAACTGTTTTTT. Protein product: CSARGSGQVNEKLFF.

The chain is built from TRBV11-2 and TRBJ1-1; unclear D gene. The CDR3 sequence is 13 residues long. Germline CDR1 SGHAT, CDR2 FQNNGV. V lost 5 bases and J 2 bases, leaving 9 bases between the germline ends. The CDR3 nucleotides are TGTGCCAGCAGCGCGCTATCCAACACTGAAGCTTTCTTT. Translated: CASSALSNTEAFF.

This clonotype was recorded a few times. The chain joins TRBV7-2 to TRBJ2-2; no definite D call. This CDR3 has 16 residues. Trimming cost V 5 bases and J 6 bases, with 19 bases left between them. Per germline, CDR1 SGHTA and CDR2 FQGNSA. Written as DNA, the CDR3 is TGTGCCAGCAGCGACGTTGGTTGGCCAATGTCCGGGGAGCTGTTTTTT. Protein sequence: CASSDVGWPMSGELFF. The whole variable domain, filled in from reference TRBV7-2 and TRBJ2-2, reads GAGVSQSPSNKVTEKGKDVELRCDPISGHTALYWYRQSLGQGLEFLIYFQGNSAPDKSGLPSDRFSAERTGGSVSTLTIQRTQQEDSAVYLCASSDVGWPMSGELFFGEGSRLTVL.

The table lists this clonotype with a few counts. The chain combines TRBV7-2 with TRBJ1-2, with a weak D call TRBD1 (5 bases). Germline V gene data show CDR1 as SGHTA and CDR2 as FQGNSA. The CDR3 spans 13 residues. The germline V and J ends were trimmed by 4 bases and 9 bases, with 15 bases remaining between them. In DNA, the CDR3 is TGTGCCAGCAGCTCTACTGCCACAGGTAGCTACACCTTC. It is translated as CASSSTATGSYTF.

This clonotype came up many times. The rearrangement uses TRBV12-3 or TRBV12-4 and TRBJ2-1; D gene uncertain. The V end was cut by 2 bases, the J end by 8 bases, with 4 bases between. CDR3 length: 11 amino acids. CDR3 in amino acids: CASSLRDEQFF. The CDR3 region has the DNA TGTGCCAGCAGTTTACGCGATGAGCAGTTCTTC.

This clonotype was picked up a small number of times. Here the CDR3 reads CASRSWAQGMFF. As DNA, the CDR3 is TGTGCCAGCAGATCTTGGGCCCAGGGGATGTTCTTC. The V gene is TRBV28, the J gene TRBJ2-1; a weak D match, TRBD1 (6 bases). Trimming removed 6 bases at V and 15 bases at J, with 18 bases between. This CDR3 spans 12 amino acids. CDR1 is MDHEN, CDR2 SYDVKM, per germline.

The chain uses TRBV2 and TRBJ2-2; D may match TRBD1 or TRBD2 (6 bases each). Per germline, CDR1 SNHLY and CDR2 FYNNEI. There are 15 residues in the CDR3. Trimming took off 10 bases at V and 4 bases at J, with 19 bases between the two ends. The DNA for the CDR3 is TGTGCCACACTACTCGGGGGCAGGAGCACCGGGGAGCTGTTTTTT. It translates to CATLLGGRSTGELFF.

The gene calls are TRBV7-9 and TRBJ1-5; no reliable D call. Germline CDR1 SEHNR, CDR2 FQNEAQ (reference sequence). Trimming removed 6 bases at V and 7 bases at J, with 10 bases between. This CDR3 is 12 amino acids long. The CDR3 region has the DNA TGTGCCAGCAGTCGTAATGAACAGCCCCAGCATTTT. Translated: CASSRNEQPQHF.

This chain connects TRBV6-8 to TRBJ2-5; D might be TRBD1 (6 bases). The CDR3 extends over 15 amino acids. Per germline, CDR1 MNHGY and CDR2 SAAAGT. With 6 bases removed from V and 4 bases from J, the gap between germline ends came to 18 bases. The CDR3 loop is CASSQNPQGVETQYF. The CDR3 coding sequence is TGTGCCAGCAGCCAAAACCCACAGGGCGTAGAGACCCAGTACTTC.

A few counts support this clonotype. The V and J genes are TRBV2 and TRBJ2-1; 8 bases fit TRBD2. CDR1 and CDR2 from the germline V gene are SNHLY and FYNNEI. The trim removed 9 bases at V and 4 bases at J, leaving 5 bases unmatched. This CDR3 is built from 13 residues. The CDR3 sequence is CASTSGLYNEQFF. The CDR3 DNA is TGTGCCAGTACTAGCGGACTTTACAATGAGCAGTTCTTC.

A few counts support this clonotype. This chain connects TRBV7-2 to TRBJ2-1; tentatively, D is TRBD2 (7 bases). V shed 7 bases and J shed 0 bases, with 13 bases lying between them. This CDR3 is 15 amino acids long. Germline CDR1 SGHTA, CDR2 FQGNSA. Here the CDR3 reads CASTPAGASYNEQFF. In DNA, the CDR3 is TGTGCCAGCACCCCTGCGGGGGCCTCCTACAATGAGCAGTTCTTC.

This sequence joins TRBV7-2 and TRBJ2-3; D may be TRBD2 (6 bases). Germline-derived CDR1 and CDR2 are SGHTA and FQGNSA. Deletions cut 7 bases from V and 1 base from J, with 15 bases between. The CDR3 is 15 amino acids. CDR3 region: CASTPIGSGTDTQYF. Written as DNA, the CDR3 is TGTGCCAGCACCCCTATCGGGAGTGGCACAGATACGCAGTATTTT.

This clonotype has more than one count but fewer than ten. The chain has TRBV20-1 and TRBJ2-7; tentatively, D is TRBD1 (6 bases). In germline, CDR1 is DFQATT, CDR2 SNEGSKA (reference sequence). V lost 1 base to trimming and J lost 6 bases, with 28 bases between them. This CDR3 is 18 amino acids long. CDR3 nucleotides: TGCAGTGCTAGAGTTCGGACAGCCTCCTCAGGTTCGTCGGGCGAGCAGTACTTC. Encoded protein: CSARVRTASSGSSGEQYF.

The gene calls are TRBV20-1 and TRBJ2-1; 14 bases are shared with TRBD2. V was pared by 1 base and J by 0 bases, with 11 bases of the junction left unmatched. Germline assignment: CDR1 DFQATT and CDR2 SNEGSKA (reference sequence). This CDR3 region has 20 residues. The CDR3 reads CSARGDGLAGGPRSYNEQFF. The CDR3 region has the DNA TGCAGTGCTAGAGGGGACGGACTAGCGGGGGGCCCTCGCTCCTACAATGAGCAGTTCTTC.

This clonotype appeared many times. The chain employs TRBV7-2 and TRBJ2-3; D is possibly TRBD1 or TRBD2 (6 bases each). V gave up 1 base and J gave up 4 bases, with 15 bases separating them. Germline V gene sequence: CDR1 SGHTA, CDR2 FQGNSA. The CDR3 has 16 amino acids. For the CDR3, the DNA is TGTGCCAGCAGCTTAGTGCCCGGGGGCCTCGCAGATACGCAGTATTTT. This gives the protein CASSLVPGGLADTQYF. Supplemented by reference TRBV7-2 and TRBJ2-3, the full variable domain reads GAGVSQSPSNKVTEKGKDVELRCDPISGHTALYWYRQSLGQGLEFLIYFQGNSAPDKSGLPSDRFSAERTGGSVSTLTIQRTQQEDSAVYLCASSLVPGGLADTQYFGPGTRLTVL.

This chain uses TRBV7-2 with TRBJ2-2; 8 nucleotides match TRBD2. The CDR3 covers 18 residues. CDR1 is SGHTA and CDR2 is FQGNSA in the germline V gene. The J segment lost 1 base and the V segment lost 0 bases, leaving 7 bases of the junction unmatched. The CDR3 coding sequence is TGTGCCAGCAGCTTAGCGCTCCGGCTAGCGGGGAACACCGGGGAGCTGTTTTTT. Translating it yields CASSLALRLAGNTGELFF.

The chain employs TRBV12-3 or TRBV12-4 and TRBJ1-2; 8 bases match TRBD1. The V gene end was trimmed by 2 bases and the J gene end by 4 bases; junction bases not matched to a gene: 12. The CDR3 is 17 residues long. The CDR3 here is CASSLPPIGQGGYGYTF. CDR3 sequence (DNA): TGTGCCAGCAGTTTACCTCCTATCGGACAGGGAGGCTATGGCTACACCTTC.

V usage is TRBV11-2 and J usage is TRBJ2-1, with 9 nucleotides matching TRBD2. The CDR3 runs 15 residues. The germline CDR1 and CDR2 sequences are SGHAT and FQNNGV. The ends lost 5 bases at V and 4 bases at J; junction bases unmatched: 6. CDR3 sequence: CASSRLAELYNEQFF. The DNA of the CDR3 is TGTGCCAGCAGCCGACTAGCGGAGCTTTACAATGAGCAGTTCTTC.

The chain combines TRBV4-2 with TRBJ2-5; D not certain. CDR1 LGHNA and CDR2 YNFKEQ come from the germline V gene. The CDR3 is made up of 13 amino acids. Deletions cut 1 base from V and 1 base from J, with 4 bases between. The CDR3 is CASSQVGQETQYF. In nucleotides, the CDR3 is TGTGCCAGCAGCCAAGTGGGCCAAGAGACCCAGTACTTC.

V gene TRBV24-1 combines with J gene TRBJ1-2, with D possibly matching TRBD1 (5 bases). Germline V lookup: CDR1 KGHDR, CDR2 SFDVKD. V lost 5 bases to trimming and J lost 8 bases, with 11 bases between them. The CDR3 is made up of 12 amino acids. The CDR3 DNA sequence: TGTGCCACCAGTGTGCAGGGAGAAGGCTACACCTTC. As protein: CATSVQGEGYTF.

The chain couples TRBV7-4 to TRBJ2-7, with unresolved D. The CDR3 is made up of 13 amino acids. V lost 4 bases and J lost 3, with 10 bases in between. Per germline, CDR1 SGHVT and CDR2 SQSDAQ. The CDR3 region is CASSSAPIYEQYF. CDR3 nucleotide sequence: TGTGCCAGCAGCTCCGCTCCGATCTACGAGCAGTACTTC.

V and J are TRBV18 and TRBJ1-1; D ambiguous. The V and J ends lost 3 bases and 0 bases respectively, with 8 bases between them. CDR1 KGHSH and CDR2 LQKENI come from the germline V gene. The CDR3 is 14 amino acids. CDR3 in DNA: TGTGCCAGCTCACCCGGACGCATGAACACTGAAGCTTTCTTT. It translates to CASSPGRMNTEAFF. The whole variable domain, remainder taken from reference TRBV18 and TRBJ1-1, is NAGVMQNPRHLVRRRGQEARLRCSPMKGHSHVYWYRQLPEEGLKFMVYLQKENIIDESGMPKERFSAEFPKEGPSILRIQQVVRGDSAAYFCASSPGRMNTEAFFGQGTRLTVV.

This clonotype appeared a few times. The chain has TRBV27 and TRBJ2-7; 9 bases map to TRBD2. Per the germline V gene, CDR1 is MNHEY and CDR2 is SMNVEV (reference sequence). CDR3 length: 14 amino acids. J was trimmed by 4 bases and V by 6 bases; bases with no gene match: 7. The CDR3 loop reads CASRALAGVYEQYF. The CDR3 DNA reads as TGTGCCAGCAGAGCTTTAGCGGGAGTGTACGAGCAGTACTTC.

V gene TRBV7-6 combines with J gene TRBJ2-1; perhaps TRBD2 as D (5 bases). Per the germline V gene, CDR1 is SGHVS and CDR2 is FNYEAQ. Trimming removed 5 bases from V and 0 bases from J, with 11 bases in between. This CDR3 contains 15 residues. CDR3 loop: CASSTSQSSYNEQFF. CDR3 nucleotides: TGTGCCAGCAGCACTAGTCAGAGCTCCTACAATGAGCAGTTCTTC.

This clonotype was recorded many times. This chain connects TRBV7-6 to TRBJ1-5; no definite D call. Trimming cost V 1 base and J 0 bases, with 13 bases left between them. The CDR3 consists of 17 residues. The germline V gene has CDR1 SGHVS and CDR2 FNYEAQ. The CDR3 nucleotides are TGTGCCAGCAGCTTAGTGGAAGCGGTGTCTAGCAATCAGCCCCAGCATTTT. Translating gives CASSLVEAVSSNQPQHF.

The J gene is TRBJ2-3, the V gene TRBV5-4; TRBD1 might be the D (6 bases). This CDR3 has 14 amino acids. Germline V gene data show CDR1 as SGHNT and CDR2 as YYREEE (reference sequence). V lost 2 bases, J lost 4 bases, and 11 bases lay in between. CDR3 residues: CASSFGQQPDTQYF. As DNA, the CDR3 is TGTGCCAGCAGCTTTGGACAGCAACCAGATACGCAGTATTTT.

In DNA form, the CDR3 reads TGTGCCAGCAGCCAAGTCTCCTTGAGGCCCCAGCATTTT. It codes for CASSQVSLRPQHF. The V call is TRBV4-2, the J call TRBJ1-5; D is undetermined. CDR1 is LGHNA, CDR2 YNFKEQ, per germline. Trimming cost V 1 base and J 9 bases, with 10 bases left between them. There are 13 residues in the CDR3.

The gene calls are TRBV5-1 and TRBJ2-2; possible D gene TRBD1, 5 bases. This CDR3 contains 17 residues. V lost 5 bases, J lost 2 bases, and 19 bases lay in between. Germline V gives CDR1 SGHRS, CDR2 YFSETQ. This chain's CDR3 is CASRLIPGQGNTGELFF. DNA for the CDR3: TGCGCCAGCAGATTGATTCCTGGCCAGGGAAACACCGGGGAGCTGTTTTTT.